The 28 T cell receptor beta chains listed next were all sequenced from one sample in a study of blood T cell repertoires in COVID-19. The repertoire was sequenced with immunoSEQ multiplex PCR; TCRdb's copy has only in-frame clones and lacks some. The table lists over 300,000 clones, about 82% of them singletons, with around 6.9% in the top ten. Sequenced sample: peripheral blood. Source of these receptors: a human donor in a cohort sampled during active COVID-19.

This clone was seen only once. The chain carries TRBV19 and TRBJ2-7, with 8 bases that match TRBD1. The trim removed 1 base at V and 1 base at J, leaving 3 bases unmatched. CDR3 length equals 15 residues. From germline, CDR1 is LNHDA and CDR2 SQIVND (reference sequence). The CDR3 here is CASSIGTGLSYEQYF. For the CDR3, the DNA is TGTGCCAGTAGTATAGGGACAGGGCTTTCCTACGAGCAGTACTTC. Combining the CDR3 with reference TRBV19 and TRBJ2-7 gives the whole variable domain DGGITQSPKYLFRKEGQNVTLSCEQNLNHDAMYWYRQDPGQGLRLIYYSQIVNDFQKGDIAEGYSVSREKKESFPLTVTSAQKNPTAFYLCASSIGTGLSYEQYFGPGTRLTVT.

CDR3: CASSRRGSRTGELFF. The CDR3 region has the DNA TGTGCCAGCTCCCGGAGAGGCAGTCGCACCGGGGAGCTGTTTTTT. This chain links TRBV11-3 with TRBJ2-2; no firm D call. With 8 bases removed from V and 4 bases from J, the gap between germline ends came to 17 bases. Germline V gives CDR1 SGHNT, CDR2 YENEEA. This CDR3 is built from 15 residues. The variable domain in full, with the rest retrieved from reference TRBV11-3 and TRBJ2-2, is EAGVVQSPRYKIIEKKQPVAFWCNPISGHNTLYWYLQNLGQGPELLIRYENEEAVDDSQLPKDRFSAERLKGVDSTLKIQPAELGDSAVYLCASSRRGSRTGELFFGEGSRLTVL.

The rearrangement uses TRBV25-1 and TRBJ1-2, with D hard to call. The CDR3 runs 13 residues. V lost 6 bases to trimming and J lost 3 bases, with 11 bases between them. Germline V lookup: CDR1 MGHDK, CDR2 SYGVNS. The CDR3 here is CASRHTNHYGYTF. CDR3 in DNA: TGTGCCAGCAGACATACAAATCACTATGGCTACACCTTC.

This sequence joins TRBV7-3 and TRBJ2-1; 8 bases agree with TRBD2. The CDR3 is 14 residues long. Germline loops: CDR1 SGHTA, CDR2 FQGTGA. The ends lost 5 bases at V and 0 bases at J; junction bases unmatched: 0. CDR3 protein: CASSAGGSYNEQFF. The CDR3 DNA reads as TGTGCCAGCAGCGCGGGGGGCTCCTACAATGAGCAGTTCTTC.

The sample holds many counts of this clone. Other DNA sequences in this specimen translate into the identical CDR3. CDR3 coding DNA: TGTGCCAGCAGCCGTTATGGCTACACCTTC. Translation: CASSRYGYTF. The J gene is TRBJ1-2, the V gene TRBV12-3 or TRBV12-4; D is uncertain. The CDR3 has 10 amino acids. V was cut by 6 bases and J by 5 bases, with 4 bases left in between.

The table lists this clone with a count of one. The rearrangement joins TRBV12-3 or TRBV12-4 to TRBJ1-2; 8 bases align to TRBD1. Losses at the gene ends were 5 bases for V and 7 bases for J; bases not matched to a gene: 6. This CDR3 has 13 residues. CDR3 DNA: TGTGCCAGCAGTGGGGACAGGAGCGCTGGCTACACCTTC. Residues: CASSGDRSAGYTF.

The chain couples TRBV5-6 to TRBJ2-5, with 7 bases that match TRBD1. V shed 4 bases and J 4 bases; nucleotides not matched to a gene: 10. The CDR3 totals 15 residues. From germline, CDR1 is SGHDT and CDR2 YYEEEE. The CDR3 protein is CASSRPTGAAETQYF. The CDR3 DNA reads TGTGCCAGCAGCCGGCCAACAGGGGCTGCAGAGACCCAGTACTTC.

Only one count was recorded for this clone. The chain's CDR3 is CASSLGRRDNSPLHF. For the CDR3, the DNA is TGTGCCAGCAGTCTGGGCCGGCGGGATAATTCACCCCTCCACTTT. This rearrangement joins TRBV6-5 to TRBJ1-6, with D unresolved. Germline V gene data show CDR1 as MNHEY and CDR2 as SVGAGI. The CDR3 is 15 residues long. V gave up 5 bases and J gave up 5 bases, with 13 bases separating them.

V is TRBV30 and J is TRBJ1-6; unclear D gene. Trimming removed 8 bases from V and 8 bases from J, with 16 bases in between. The CDR3 has 13 amino acids. Germline V gene lookup returns CDR1 GTSNPN and CDR2 SVGIG (reference sequence). The CDR3 DNA reads TGTGCCGCGATTGATGGTTTTGATTCACCCCTCCACTTT. Its protein is CAAIDGFDSPLHF.

The gene calls are TRBV11-2 and TRBJ2-3; no reliable D call. There are 11 residues in the CDR3. Trimming removed 8 bases at V and 2 bases at J, with 5 bases between. Germline assignment: CDR1 SGHAT and CDR2 FQNNGV. The CDR3 DNA reads TGTGCCAGCTACTCCACAGATACGCAGTATTTT. Protein product: CASYSTDTQYF.

The chain joins TRBV5-6 to TRBJ1-5; tentative D call: TRBD1 (6 bases). The CDR3 is made up of 15 amino acids. Germline V gene data show CDR1 as SGHDT and CDR2 as YYEEEE. Trimming took off 0 bases at V and 6 bases at J, with 13 bases between the two ends. DNA of the CDR3: TGTGCCAGCAGCTTGGGCAGGGGATTCAGTCAGCCCCAGCATTTT. It translates to CASSLGRGFSQPQHF.

The chain has TRBV24-1 and TRBJ2-5, with 9 nucleotides matching TRBD1. CDR3 size: 16 residues. V lost 4 bases and J lost 1; bases outside the gene matches: 6. Germline-derived CDR1 and CDR2 are KGHDR and SFDVKD. The CDR3 is CATSDPLGQGQETQYF. CDR3 DNA sequence: TGTGCCACCAGTGACCCCCTGGGACAGGGCCAAGAGACCCAGTACTTC.

This chain links TRBV9 with TRBJ1-1; D is undetermined. The CDR3 extends over 13 amino acids. CDR1 SGDLS and CDR2 YYNGEE come from the germline V gene. Trimming removed 4 bases at V and 2 bases at J, with 9 bases between. The CDR3 DNA sequence: TGTGCCAGCAGCCCGGGGATAAACACTGAAGCTTTCTTT. Amino acids: CASSPGINTEAFF.

This clone was picked up one time. The chain uses TRBV7-9 and TRBJ1-1; D may be TRBD1 (5 bases). The CDR3 contains 15 residues. The ends were cut back, 5 bases at V and 6 bases at J, with 19 bases in the middle. The germline gives CDR1 SEHNR, CDR2 FQNEAQ (reference sequence). CDR3 sequence reads: CASSTSAGIDPEAFF. The CDR3 DNA reads TGTGCCAGCAGCACCAGTGCAGGGATTGACCCTGAAGCTTTCTTT.

At least ten counts were recorded for this clone. This sequence joins TRBV29-1 and TRBJ2-1, with 8 nucleotides matching TRBD2. CDR3 length: 11 amino acids. The germline V gene has CDR1 SQVTM and CDR2 ANQGSEA. V lost 7 bases, J lost 8 bases, and 4 bases stayed unmatched. The CDR3 sequence: CSARGGYEQFF. In DNA form, the CDR3 reads TGCAGCGCCCGGGGGGGGTATGAGCAGTTCTTC.

This sequence joins TRBV2 and TRBJ1-2; possible D gene TRBD1, 5 bases. Germline V gene sequence: CDR1 SNHLY, CDR2 FYNNEI. Between the trimmed V and J ends, which lost 5 bases and 1 base, there was a span of 17 bases. The CDR3 totals 16 residues. The CDR3 DNA follows: TGTGCCAGCAGTCCCCTTACGCAGGGCATTAACTATGGCTACACCTTC. This sequence encodes CASSPLTQGINYGYTF. Full variable domain (remainder filled in from reference TRBV2 and TRBJ1-2): EPEVTQTPSHQVTQMGQEVILRCVPISNHLYFYWYRQILGQKVEFLVSFYNNEISEKSEIFDDQFSVERPDGSNFTLKIRSTKLEDSAMYFCASSPLTQGINYGYTFGSGTRLTVV.

This rearrangement joins TRBV12-5 to TRBJ1-1; D gene uncertain. Trimming took off 1 base at V and 4 bases at J, with 16 bases between the two ends. From germline, CDR1 is LGHNT and CDR2 FRNRAP. The CDR3 is 16 amino acids. CDR3 DNA sequence: TGTGCTAGTGGTTTGGCACCCGACGGGGTCGGCACTGAAGCTTTCTTT. Residues: CASGLAPDGVGTEAFF.

V is TRBV9 and J is TRBJ1-2, with TRBD1 as a possible D gene (5 bases). The CDR3 loop spans 18 amino acids. CDR1 and CDR2 from the germline V gene are SGDLS and YYNGEE. V lost 0 bases, J lost 5 bases, and 23 bases lay in between. The CDR3 loop is CASSVDPGGGEYWYGYTF. The CDR3 bases are TGTGCCAGCAGCGTAGATCCCGGTGGGGGGGAGTATTGGTATGGCTACACCTTC. Complete variable domain (other parts from reference TRBV9 and TRBJ1-2): DSGVTQTPKHLITATGQRVTLRCSPRSGDLSVYWYQQSLDQGLQFLIQYYNGEERAKGNILERFSAQQFPDLHSELNLSSLELGDSALYFCASSVDPGGGEYWYGYTFGSGTRLTVV.

The chain is built from TRBV7-9 and TRBJ2-7; no reliable D call. Germline CDR1 reads SEHNR; CDR2 reads FQNEAQ (reference sequence). Between the trimmed V and J ends, which lost 3 bases and 2 bases, there was a span of 8 bases. The CDR3 spans 13 residues. The CDR3 sequence: CASSFKHTYEQYF. DNA for the CDR3: TGTGCCAGCAGCTTTAAACATACCTACGAGCAGTACTTC.

This chain connects TRBV5-1 to TRBJ2-7, with D possibly matching TRBD2 (7 bases). The CDR3 runs to 15 residues. Germline lookup yields CDR1 SGHRS and CDR2 YFSETQ. Trimming removed 2 bases at V and 1 base at J, with 13 bases between. CDR3: CASSFGGLDSYEQYF. The CDR3 nucleotides are TGCGCCAGCAGCTTCGGGGGGCTCGATTCCTACGAGCAGTACTTC. Using reference TRBV5-1 and TRBJ2-7 for the parts outside the CDR3, the full variable domain is KAGVTQTPRYLIKTRGQQVTLSCSPISGHRSVSWYQQTPGQGLQFLFEYFSETQRNKGNFPGRFSGRQFSNSRSEMNVSTLELGDSALYLCASSFGGLDSYEQYFGPGTRLTVT.

The V call is TRBV10-3, the J call TRBJ1-2; unclear D gene. V shed 6 bases and J shed 10 bases, with 9 bases lying between them. The germline V gene encodes CDR1 ENHRY and CDR2 SYGVKD. This CDR3 spans 10 amino acids. DNA of the CDR3: TGTGCCATCAGAGCATGGGCCTACACCTTC. Its translation is CAIRAWAYTF.

This sequence joins TRBV7-9 and TRBJ2-6; D may be TRBD1 (5 bases). The ends were cut back, 1 base at V and 4 bases at J, with 8 bases in the middle. The germline V gene encodes CDR1 SEHNR and CDR2 FQNEAQ (reference sequence). The CDR3 consists of 15 residues. CDR3 sequence: CASSLGREGANVLTF. In nucleotides, the CDR3 is TGTGCCAGCAGCTTAGGCAGGGAAGGGGCCAACGTCCTGACTTTC.

CDR3 loop: CASSLGVQPQHF. The CDR3 DNA reads TGTGCCAGCTCGCTAGGGGTTCAGCCCCAGCATTTT. This rearrangement joins TRBV7-8 to TRBJ1-5; the D gene is possibly TRBD1 (5 bases). The germline gives CDR1 SGHVS, CDR2 FQNEAQ. The V gene lost 8 bases and the J gene lost 6 bases, with 11 bases spanning the gap. The CDR3 is 12 amino acids.

The chain combines TRBV30 with TRBJ1-3; no definite D call. This CDR3 region has 11 residues. Trimming cost V 4 bases and J 3 bases, with 4 bases left between them. Germline V lookup: CDR1 GTSNPN, CDR2 SVGIG (reference sequence). CDR3 DNA sequence: TGTGCCTGGACTAATGGAAACACCATATATTTT. Its translation: CAWTNGNTIYF.

This chain joins TRBV27 and TRBJ1-5; the D gene is possibly TRBD1 (5 bases). The length of the CDR3 is 14 residues. In germline, CDR1 is MNHEY, CDR2 SMNVEV (reference sequence). V was trimmed by 5 bases and J by 3 bases, leaving 11 bases between them. CDR3 region: CASSVQGYNQPQHF. In DNA form, the CDR3 reads TGTGCCAGCAGTGTTCAGGGCTACAATCAGCCCCAGCATTTT.

The chain has TRBV24-1 and TRBJ1-4; D unclear. Trimming left V 4 bases short and J 8 bases short, with 13 bases between. Germline CDR1 and CDR2: KGHDR and SFDVKD. The CDR3 runs to 14 residues. The CDR3 DNA follows: TGTGCCACCAGTGACCCCGAAGCAGGAGAAAAACTGTTTTTT. Amino acids: CATSDPEAGEKLFF.

V and J are TRBV5-1 and TRBJ2-3, with D perhaps matching TRBD1 (5 bases). The length of the CDR3 is 16 residues. Germline V gene lookup returns CDR1 SGHRS and CDR2 YFSETQ. V lost 7 bases to trimming and J lost 1 base, with 19 bases between them. The CDR3 reads CASQKGIGFGTDTQYF. CDR3 nucleotides: TGCGCCAGCCAAAAGGGGATTGGATTTGGCACAGATACGCAGTATTTT.

V gene TRBV24-1 combines with J gene TRBJ2-1, with D uncertain. V lost 2 bases and J lost 7, with 5 bases in between. CDR3 length: 12 amino acids. Germline CDR1 is KGHDR and CDR2 is SFDVKD. CDR3 coding DNA: TGTGCCACCAGTGATTCCCGGAATGAGCAGTTCTTC. Translated: CATSDSRNEQFF.